This T cell receptor (beta chain) was identified in a study of response to subunit inactivated influenza vaccine. General study points: T cells newly recruited by each seasonal influenza vaccination are few, the authors suggested.

MiXCR was run by TCRdb on the RT-PCR reads, yielding one entry per CDR3 protein. The table includes some 600,000 distinct CDR3 sequences, 14% detected once. Of note for this clonotype: The antigen remains undetermined.

CDR1 and CDR2 from the germline V gene are SGHRS and YFSETQ. Trimming left V 1 base short and J 1 base short, with 8 bases between. This CDR3 has 14 amino acids. This chain links TRBV5-1 with TRBJ2-5; D gene ambiguous. This clonotype was obtained from a man between 45 and 60 years old who received an inactivated influenza vaccine. Material: PBMCs from blood, obtained 14 days before vaccination. CDR3 sequence (DNA): TGCGCCAGCAGCTTGTTTGCAGGCCAAGAGACCCAGTACTTC. Translating gives CASSLFAGQETQYF.